Shown below are 25 T cell receptor beta chains from a single sample sequenced in a study of metastatic and nonmetastatic thyroid tumors. No patient received treatment before thyroid surgery. TCRdb re-called clones from the PCR reads using MiXCR. The sample lists 13,000 to 15,000 clones, about a quarter occurring once. Sequenced material: tumor tissue. The receptors come from a female donor with papillary thyroid cancer or a benign thyroid nodule (not recorded which). Some clones in this sample may be carry-over from other donors' samples.

This clone was recorded at least ten times. This clone may be a read error of a much larger clone one base away. The chain employs TRBV27 and TRBJ2-2; 7 bases match TRBD1. Germline lookup yields CDR1 MNHEY and CDR2 SMNVEV (reference sequence). CDR3 length equals 18 residues. For the CDR3, the DNA is TGTGCCAGCAGTCCACGCCCGGGGCCCAGACAGGGCACCGTGGAGCTGTTTTTT. Its translation is CASSPRPGPRQGTVELFF.

This clone occurred many times. The rearrangement joins TRBV5-1 to TRBJ2-1; D perhaps matches TRBD2 (6 bases). Looked up from germline, CDR1 is SGHRS and CDR2 is YFSETQ. V lost 0 bases, J lost 0 bases, and 22 bases lay in between. There are 20 residues in the CDR3. CDR3 region: CASSLGPAGRLLTSYNEQFF. The DNA of the CDR3 is TGCGCCAGCAGCTTGGGGCCCGCGGGGCGGCTACTCACCTCCTACAATGAGCAGTTCTTC.

This clone has a count of ten or more. This could be a read error, since a much larger clone is one nucleotide away. The chain is built from TRBV28 and TRBJ2-4; a weak D match, TRBD2 (5 bases). This CDR3 has 15 residues. Germline loops: CDR1 MDHEN, CDR2 SYDVKM. DNA for the CDR3: TGTGCCTGCAGTTTGTCAGGCAGGAGGCAAAACATTCAGTACTTC. As protein: CACSLSGRRQNIQYF.

CDR3 residues: CASSFDRGVVAFF. CDR3 in DNA: TGCGCCAGCAGCTTTGACAGGGGTGTGGTAGCTTTCTTT. The chain couples TRBV5-1 to TRBJ1-1, with TRBD1 matching 8 bases. Trimming took 2 bases from V and 10 from J; bases not matched to a gene: 7. CDR1 and CDR2 from the germline V gene are SGHRS and YFSETQ. This CDR3 contains 13 residues.

This clone rates as medium-sized (0.01 to 0.1%). This chain joins TRBV6-1 and TRBJ1-3; 7 positions agree with TRBD1. V lost 4 bases to trimming and J lost 0 bases; unmatched junction nucleotides: 6. This CDR3 is built from 16 residues. In germline, CDR1 is MNHNS, CDR2 SASEGT. The CDR3 nucleotides read TGTGCCAGCAGTGTTAGGGACAGCCCCTCTGGAAACACCATATATTTT. Its protein product is CASSVRDSPSGNTIYF.

The sample holds a few counts of this clone. It may be a read error: a sequence one base away is much more abundant. The chain uses TRBV6-1 and TRBJ1-2; D is undetermined. The CDR3 consists of 11 residues. Germline CDR1 is MNHNS and CDR2 is SASEGT. CDR3 protein: CANMYNYSYNF. Written as DNA, the CDR3 is TGTGCCAACATGTATAACTATAGCTACAACTTC.

This clone was detected only a few times. This chain uses TRBV27 with TRBJ2-2; 10 nucleotides agree with TRBD1. Germline values: CDR1 MNHEY, CDR2 SMNVEV (reference sequence). The CDR3 loop spans 15 amino acids. J gave up 11 bases and V 3 bases, and 9 bases lay outside the gene matches. The CDR3 DNA follows: TGTGCCAGCAGTTTGGGGGGACAGGGGAGAAGTGAGCTGTTTTTT. Translating it yields CASSLGGQGRSELFF.

The chain recombines TRBV6-1 with TRBJ1-2; D is unresolved. The CDR3 covers 12 residues. The V and J ends lost 8 bases and 3 bases respectively, with 10 bases between them. Germline-derived CDR1 and CDR2 are MNHNS and SASEGT. CDR3 DNA: TGTGCCAGCGCCCAGCAGGACTATGGCTACACCTTC. Its translation is CASAQQDYGYTF.

The CDR3 DNA reads as TGCGCCAGCAATCCTTCAGATGGGGACAGGGGGCGTCATACGCAGTATTTT. This gives the protein CASNPSDGDRGRHTQYF. The chain links TRBV5-1 to TRBJ2-3, with TRBD1 matching 12 bases. The germline CDR1 and CDR2 sequences are SGHRS and YFSETQ. CDR3 length: 17 amino acids. V lost 6 bases, J lost 7 bases, and 15 bases stayed unmatched.

This clone has just a few counts. Sequence at one end of the junction differs from germline and may be a read error. The CDR3 loop is CTSTPRGGGYKQYF. The DNA for the CDR3 is TGTACCAGCACCCCTCGGGGTGGGGGCTACAAGCAGTACTTC. The V gene is TRBV2, the J gene TRBJ2-7, with D perhaps TRBD1 (6 bases). Germline CDR1 is SNHLY and CDR2 is FYNNEI. The CDR3 is 14 amino acids. Together with reference TRBV2 and TRBJ2-7, the CDR3 gives the full variable domain: EPEVTQTPSHQVTQMGQEVILRCVPISNHLYFYWYRQILGQKVEFLVSFYNNEISEKSEIFDDQFSVERPDGSNFTLKIRSTKLEDSAMYFCTSTPRGGGYKQYFGPGTRLTVT.

This clone was counted once. The chain employs TRBV13 and TRBJ2-1; D tentatively fits TRBD1 or TRBD2 (6 bases each). Germline CDR1 is PRHDT and CDR2 is FYEKMQ (reference sequence). The V end lost 0 bases, the J end lost 15 bases, and 9 bases lay between the germline ends. The CDR3 contains 11 residues. The CDR3 nucleotides are TGTGCCAGCAGCTTAGGACAGGGAGGGTTCTTC. Its protein is CASSLGQGGFF. The variable domain in full, with the rest retrieved from reference TRBV13 and TRBJ2-1, is AAGVIQSPRHLIKEKRETATLKCYPIPRHDTVYWYQQGPGQDPQFLISFYEKMQSDKGSIPDRFSAQQFSDYHSELNMSSLELGDSALYFCASSLGQGGFFGPGTRLTVL.

J is TRBJ2-5 and V is TRBV20-1; 7 bases line up with TRBD2. The V gene's germline CDR1 is DFQATT and CDR2 SNEGSKA (reference sequence). The CDR3 sequence is 13 residues long. The ends lost 5 bases at V and 4 bases at J; junction bases unmatched: 7. The CDR3 region has the DNA TGCAGTGCTTTTAGCGGGCCGACAGAGACCCAGTACTTC. Amino acid sequence: CSAFSGPTETQYF.

This clone appeared many times. The CDR3 protein is CASSPLGNNYEQYF. The CDR3 DNA is TGTGCCAGCTCCCCCCTCGGGAATAACTACGAGCAGTACTTC. This chain connects TRBV9 to TRBJ2-7, with D possibly being TRBD2 (5 bases). The CDR3 runs 14 residues. Per the germline V gene, CDR1 is SGDLS and CDR2 is YYNGEE. V dropped 7 bases and J dropped 3 bases, with 17 bases sitting between them.

This clone turned up a few times. The V call is TRBV28, the J call TRBJ2-3; 9 bases agree with TRBD2. Germline V lookup: CDR1 MDHEN, CDR2 SYDVKM. Trimming took 5 bases from V and 2 from J; bases not matched to a gene: 11. The CDR3 loop spans 17 amino acids. CDR3: CASSPALTSGTTDTQYF. The CDR3 coding sequence is TGTGCCAGCAGTCCGGCACTGACTAGCGGCACCACAGATACGCAGTATTTT.

This clone was seen at least ten times. This chain links TRBV2 with TRBJ1-6, with 7 bases aligning to TRBD1. The length of the CDR3 is 17 residues. CDR1 is SNHLY, CDR2 FYNNEI, per germline. The junction had 9 bases not matched to a gene; V was cut back by 2 bases and J by 5 bases. The CDR3 loop reads CASSEPGGVLNNSPLHF. CDR3 nucleotide sequence: TGTGCCAGCAGTGAACCAGGGGGAGTATTAAATAATTCACCCCTCCACTTT.

Concerning this clone itself: Since the CDR3 does not end with the conserved phenylalanine or tryptophan, this likely comes from a read error. The CDR3 protein is CASSLEGQGTVNTIYP. The DNA of the CDR3 is TGTGCCAGCAGCTTAGAAGGGCAGGGCACTGTAAACACCATATATCCT. The chain is built from TRBV11-2 and TRBJ1-3; weak D call: TRBD1 (5 bases). V gave up 0 bases and J gave up 6 bases, with 15 bases separating them. CDR3 length: 16 amino acids. CDR1 SGHAT and CDR2 FQNNGV come from the germline V gene.

This chain connects TRBV5-1 to TRBJ1-2, with TRBD1 matching 10 bases. The CDR3 extends over 15 amino acids. J gave up 6 bases and V 4 bases, and 9 bases lay outside the gene matches. Germline CDR1 is SGHRS and CDR2 is YFSETQ. CDR3 nucleotides: TGCGCCAGCAGCGTCAATCCCGGGACAGGGGATGGCTACACCTTC. It specifies CASSVNPGTGDGYTF.

This clone was counted at least ten times. V gene TRBV11-3 combines with J gene TRBJ2-1, with 8 bases lining up with TRBD2. The V and J ends lost 5 bases and 4 bases, in that order; junction bases with no gene match: 7. The CDR3 has 15 residues. CDR1 and CDR2 from the germline V gene are SGHNT and YENEEA. The CDR3 loop is CASSPEASGYNEQFF. CDR3 DNA: TGTGCCAGCAGCCCCGAGGCTAGCGGGTACAATGAGCAGTTCTTC.

Relative to its sample, this clone is medium-sized. The rearrangement uses TRBV28 and TRBJ1-5; possible D gene TRBD1, 5 bases. The CDR3 consists of 14 residues. The V gene lost 0 bases and the J gene lost 4 bases, with 7 bases spanning the gap. CDR1 and CDR2 (germline): MDHEN, SYDVKM. The CDR3 coding sequence is TGTGCCAGCAGTTTATGGGGGCAGAATCAGCCCCAGCATTTT. Its translation: CASSLWGQNQPQHF.

This clone has at least ten counts. The V call is TRBV14, the J call TRBJ2-6; unclear D gene. Trimming removed 2 bases from V and 0 bases from J, with 14 bases in between. Germline CDR1 reads SGHDN; CDR2 reads FVKESK. This CDR3 region has 18 residues. CDR3 DNA sequence: TGTGCCAGCAGCCAAAATCCGGGCGCATACTCTGGGGCCAACGTCCTGACTTTC. Its protein is CASSQNPGAYSGANVLTF.

This clone occurred many times. This chain uses TRBV20-1 with TRBJ2-4, with D perhaps being TRBD1 or TRBD2 (5 bases each). Germline CDR1 DFQATT, CDR2 SNEGSKA (reference sequence). With 3 bases removed from V and 3 bases from J, the gap between germline ends came to 15 bases. This CDR3 is 15 amino acids long. CDR3: CSARTPGPVKNIQYF. The CDR3 nucleotides are TGCAGTGCTAGGACACCGGGGCCGGTCAAAAACATTCAGTACTTC.

Concerning this clone: A read error may account for a junction end that differs from germline. The sample contains more than one DNA sequence encoding this CDR3. The chain employs TRBV5-1 and TRBJ2-2, with TRBD2 as a possible D gene (5 bases). The CDR3 extends over 13 amino acids. Germline-derived CDR1 and CDR2 are SGHRS and YFSETQ. Written as DNA, the CDR3 is TGCGCCAGCCAAATTGGAGGAGCCGGTGAGCTGTTTTTT. Translating gives CASQIGGAGELFF.

The chain employs TRBV20-1 and TRBJ2-7, with 9 bases lining up with TRBD1. The CDR3 is made up of 13 amino acids. Germline CDR1 DFQATT, CDR2 SNEGSKA (reference sequence). The V and J ends lost 1 base and 4 bases, in that order; junction bases with no gene match: 2. The CDR3 here is CSARGDREYEQYF. For the CDR3, the DNA is TGCAGTGCTAGAGGGGACAGGGAATACGAGCAGTACTTC.

A few counts support this clone. This chain uses TRBV28 with TRBJ2-5, with TRBD2 as a possible D gene (5 bases). Germline CDR1 is MDHEN and CDR2 is SYDVKM. The CDR3 totals 11 residues. Trimming stripped 7 bases from V and 3 bases from J, with 6 bases between. CDR3 region: CASMEEETQYF. The CDR3 nucleotides read TGTGCCAGCATGGAGGAAGAGACCCAGTACTTC. Complete variable domain (other parts from reference TRBV28 and TRBJ2-5): DVKVTQSSRYLVKRTGEKVFLECVQDMDHENMFWYRQDPGLGLRLIYFSYDVKMKEKGDIPEGYSVSREKKERFSLILESASTNQTSMYLCASMEEETQYFGPGTRLLVL.

The rearrangement joins TRBV5-6 to TRBJ2-7, with 14 bases identical to TRBD2. V shed 4 bases and J 2 bases; nucleotides not matched to a gene: 2. The germline V gene encodes CDR1 SGHDT and CDR2 YYEEEE. The CDR3 spans 15 residues. DNA of the CDR3: TGTGCCAGCAGCGCGGGACTAGCGGGGGCCTACGAGCAGTACTTC. This sequence encodes CASSAGLAGAYEQYF.